The 4 T cell receptor beta chains presented below share a single source sample, sequenced in a study of cytomegalovirus exposure and HLA in healthy donors. With 60 Vbeta and 13 Jbeta primers, the PCR was carried out. Repertoires were generated with immunoSEQ multiplex PCR, while TCRdb's copy carries only in-frame clones and drops some. The sample lists some 65,000 clones, more than 75% occurring once. Sequenced input: PBMCs. Source of these receptors: a girl aged 10 to 17 in good health and CMV-seropositive.

The V and J genes are TRBV28 and TRBJ2-7; 11 nucleotides line up with TRBD2. With V trimmed by 6 bases and J by 4 bases, 8 bases remained unmatched. Germline V gene sequence: CDR1 MDHEN, CDR2 SYDVKM. This CDR3 has 15 amino acids. DNA for the CDR3: TGTGCCAGCAGGCGGGTAGCGGGAGGGACGTACGAGCAGTACTTC. Its protein product is CASRRVAGGTYEQYF.

The rearrangement joins TRBV20-1 to TRBJ2-1; 7 positions agree with TRBD2. CDR3 length equals 10 residues. Trimming at V came to 6 bases and at J to 10 bases, leaving 3 bases not matched to a gene. Germline V gene lookup returns CDR1 DFQATT and CDR2 SNEGSKA (reference sequence). CDR3 DNA: TGCAGTGCCGCACTAGCGGAGCAGTTCTTC. Protein: CSAALAEQFF.

The chain combines TRBV10-3 with TRBJ2-6, with TRBD1 as a possible D gene (6 bases). Germline V gene lookup returns CDR1 ENHRY and CDR2 SYGVKD. The CDR3 loop spans 17 amino acids. The germline V and J ends were trimmed by 4 bases and 0 bases, with 13 bases remaining between them. CDR3 amino acids: CAISATGHISGANVLTF. CDR3 nucleotides: TGTGCCATCAGTGCCACGGGACATATCTCTGGGGCCAACGTCCTGACTTTC.

The chain is built from TRBV14 and TRBJ2-7, with 11 bases matching TRBD2. CDR3 size: 16 residues. Per germline, CDR1 SGHDN and CDR2 FVKESK. V gave up 5 bases and J gave up 0 bases; unmatched junction bases: 6. CDR3 loop: CASSTGLAGLSYEQYF. Written as DNA, the CDR3 is TGTGCCAGCAGCACCGGACTAGCGGGCCTCTCCTACGAGCAGTACTTC.